This T cell receptor (beta chain) was found in a study of T-cell reconstitution after alpha-beta-depleted transplantation in children. V was shortened by 2 bases and J by 0 bases, with 9 bases between the two germline ends. The CDR3 spans 15 residues. This clonotype has a count of ten or more. A library of TCRbeta sequences, prepared with unique molecular identifiers, was generated. MiXCR, applied by TCRdb to the PCR reads, yields one record per CDR3 protein. The sample records around 600,000 distinct CDR3 sequences, 10% being singletons. The origin of this receptor is a human donor who donated a stem cell graft to a child with acute myeloid leukemia. Material: PBMCs from the stem cell graft donor, obtained from the stem cell graft. The genes are TRBV12-3 or TRBV12-4 and TRBJ2-3; possible D gene TRBD2, 6 bases. The CDR3: CASSLLGGSTDTQYF. In nucleotides, the CDR3 is TGTGCCAGCAGTTTACTGGGAGGAAGCACAGATACGCAGTATTTT.